The 19 T cell receptor beta chains given below trace back to one sample, sequenced in a study of cytomegalovirus exposure and HLA in healthy donors. PCR primers comprised 60 Vbeta and 13 Jbeta primers. Some clones are missing from TCRdb's copy, which holds only in-frame ones; the method was immunoSEQ multiplex PCR. The profile shows some 93,000 clones, approximately 68% of them singletons. Sequenced sample: PBMCs. All receptors derive from a boy younger than 18 in good health and CMV-seropositive.

The chain joins TRBV18 to TRBJ1-4; D is possibly TRBD1 (5 bases). The CDR3 has 13 residues. CDR1 and CDR2 from the germline V gene are KGHSH and LQKENI. The ends were cut back, 4 bases at V and 8 bases at J, with 11 bases in the middle. This chain's CDR3 is CASSRQGREKLFF. The CDR3 DNA is TGTGCCAGCTCACGCCAGGGCAGGGAAAAACTGTTTTTT.

This clone was picked up a small number of times. The chain couples TRBV2 to TRBJ1-2, with D perhaps matching TRBD1 (6 bases). Trimming pared 6 bases from V and 6 bases from J, leaving 17 bases between. The V gene's germline CDR1 is SNHLY and CDR2 FYNNEI. CDR3 length equals 14 residues. Written as DNA, the CDR3 is TGTGCCAGCAGCGCCCAGGGGCAGTTCGATGGCTACACCTTC. Protein product: CASSAQGQFDGYTF.

The CDR3, as DNA: TGTGCCAGCAGCCGAGACTATAGCAATCAGCCCCAGCATTTT. Amino acid sequence: CASSRDYSNQPQHF. This chain links TRBV7-2 with TRBJ1-5, with unresolved D. CDR1 and CDR2 (germline): SGHTA, FQGNSA. This CDR3 is 14 amino acids long. V was cut by 5 bases and J by 0 bases, with 8 bases left in between.

The gene calls are TRBV6-1 and TRBJ2-7; tentative D call: TRBD1 (6 bases). This CDR3 region has 15 residues. V shed 4 bases and J shed 2 bases, with 15 bases lying between them. CDR1 and CDR2 from the germline V gene are MNHNS and SASEGT. The CDR3 DNA sequence: TGTGCCAGCAGTGGTATCTTACAGGGAGCCTACGAGCAGTACTTC. Its protein is CASSGILQGAYEQYF.

The chain recombines TRBV20-1 with TRBJ1-1; D not certain. The CDR3 covers 10 residues. The germline gives CDR1 DFQATT, CDR2 SNEGSKA (reference sequence). V shed 4 bases and J shed 4 bases, with 4 bases lying between them. The DNA for the CDR3 is TGCAGTGCTATGAGCACTGAAGCTTTCTTT. Translated: CSAMSTEAFF.

The chain links TRBV29-1 to TRBJ2-7; 7 bases line up with TRBD2. The junction had 8 bases not matched to a gene; V was cut back by 3 bases and J by 6 bases. Germline V gives CDR1 SQVTM, CDR2 ANQGSEA. The CDR3 covers 13 residues. CDR3 in amino acids: CSVERLPGGEQYF. Written as DNA, the CDR3 is TGCAGCGTTGAGAGGTTGCCGGGGGGCGAGCAGTACTTC.

The genes are TRBV4-1 and TRBJ1-6; 9 bases match TRBD1. V gave up 1 base and J gave up 6 bases; unmatched junction bases: 4. The CDR3 sequence is 16 residues long. Per the germline V gene, CDR1 is MGHRA and CDR2 is YSYEKL. Written as DNA, the CDR3 is TGCGCCAGCAGCCAAGGCGGGACAGGGCGTAATTCACCCCTCCACTTT. It codes for CASSQGGTGRNSPLHF.

This clone appeared once. The rearrangement uses TRBV5-1 and TRBJ1-3; 7 bases fit TRBD1. This CDR3 comprises 15 residues. With 4 bases clipped from V and 4 bases from J, the junction kept 8 bases outside the gene matches. Germline CDR1 and CDR2: SGHRS and YFSETQ. The CDR3 loop reads CASSPQGQEGNTIYF. CDR3 bases: TGCGCCAGCAGCCCCCAAGGACAGGAGGGAAACACCATATATTTT.

V gene TRBV12-2 combines with J gene TRBJ2-2; TRBD1 is the table's D call, not checked against the DNA. TRBV12-2 is listed as a pseudogene. CDR3 length equals 14 residues. CDR3 sequence (DNA): TGTGGTATCGAAGGACAGGCGAACACCGGGGAGCTGTTTTTT. This gives the protein CGIEGQANTGELFF.

This clone appeared a few times. V is TRBV7-2 and J is TRBJ1-5; perhaps TRBD1 as D (6 bases). The germline V gene encodes CDR1 SGHTA and CDR2 FQGNSA. Trimming left V 0 bases short and J 2 bases short, with 17 bases between. The CDR3 totals 18 residues. The CDR3 spells CASSLAVLGGGGNQPQHF. CDR3 DNA sequence: TGTGCCAGCAGCTTAGCGGTCTTAGGGGGTGGGGGCAATCAGCCCCAGCATTTT.

This clone was recorded once. The genes are TRBV6-6 and TRBJ1-1; D not certain. The CDR3 has 9 residues. The V end lost 11 bases, the J end lost 5 bases, and 6 bases lay between the germline ends. The germline gives CDR1 MNHNY, CDR2 SVGAGI (reference sequence). CDR3 nucleotides: TGTGCCGCGGGAACTGAAGCTTTCTTT. It specifies CAAGTEAFF.

The chain has TRBV5-6 and TRBJ2-7, with D hard to call. The CDR3 contains 17 residues. CDR1 is SGHDT and CDR2 is YYEEEE in the germline V gene. The germline V and J ends were trimmed by 4 bases and 5 bases, with 25 bases remaining between them. The CDR3 nucleotides are TGTGCCAGCAGCCTTTACAGTGCCGCCCCTTCTTCGGACGAGCAGTACTTC. Translating gives CASSLYSAAPSSDEQYF.

V usage is TRBV6-5 and J usage is TRBJ2-2; TRBD2 aligns across 7 bases. The CDR3 runs 16 residues. With V trimmed by 2 bases and J by 5 bases, 8 bases remained unmatched. Germline CDR1 is MNHEY and CDR2 is SVGAGI. CDR3 loop: CASSYARPGGTGELFF. In DNA form, the CDR3 reads TGTGCCAGCAGTTACGCTCGGCCGGGAGGTACCGGGGAGCTGTTTTTT.

The chain couples TRBV12-5 to TRBJ2-2; TRBD2 agrees at 8 bases. The germline CDR1 and CDR2 sequences are LGHNT and FRNRAP. The CDR3 sequence is 15 residues long. The ends lost 0 bases at V and 4 bases at J; junction bases unmatched: 1. As DNA, the CDR3 is TGTGCTAGTGGTTTGGTACGGGGGGGCACCGGGGAGCTGTTTTTT. Protein sequence: CASGLVRGGTGELFF.

The V gene is TRBV5-1, the J gene TRBJ2-5; D not resolved. The J call may be faulty, since TRBJ2-7 better matches the DNA end. The CDR3 is made up of 12 amino acids. Per the germline V gene, CDR1 is SGHRS and CDR2 is YFSETQ. The CDR3 nucleotides read TGCGCCAGCAGCTTAACAGTGTACGAGCAGTACTTC. This sequence encodes CASSLTVYEQYF.

Here the CDR3 reads CASSLFSGLQPQHF. The CDR3 DNA is TGTGCCAGCAGCTTGTTCTCAGGGCTGCAGCCCCAGCATTTT. The V and J genes are TRBV5-8 and TRBJ1-5; TRBD1 might be the D (5 bases). Trimming cost V 1 base and J 7 bases, with 12 bases left between them. The germline CDR1 and CDR2 sequences are SGHTS and YDEGEE. This CDR3 is 14 amino acids long.

This chain links TRBV5-1 with TRBJ2-7; tentative D call: TRBD2 (6 bases). Trimming left V 4 bases short and J 2 bases short, with 19 bases between. Per germline, CDR1 SGHRS and CDR2 YFSETQ. This CDR3 is 16 amino acids long. CDR3 coding DNA: TGCGCCAGCAGCCCGGGAGACCTGTACCGCACCTACGAGCAGTACTTC. This encodes CASSPGDLYRTYEQYF.

The chain carries TRBV28 and TRBJ1-1; maybe TRBD1 (5 bases). Germline V CDR1 and CDR2: MDHEN, SYDVKM. The ends were cut back, 1 base at V and 11 bases at J, with 11 bases in the middle. The CDR3 runs 12 residues. The CDR3 sequence: CASSLYPGDAFF. The CDR3 DNA reads TGTGCCAGCAGTTTATACCCGGGGGACGCTTTCTTT.

The genes are TRBV29-1 and TRBJ1-1, with 8 bases matching TRBD1. Germline values: CDR1 SQVTM, CDR2 ANQGSEA. After removal of 4 bases from V and 2 bases from J, the junction contained 6 bases not matched to a gene. The CDR3 covers 14 residues. The CDR3 protein is CSVVLDRANTEAFF. The CDR3, as DNA: TGCAGCGTTGTACTGGACAGGGCCAACACTGAAGCTTTCTTT.